Listed here are 11 T cell receptor beta chains from one sample, sequenced in a study of T cell responses to AZD1222 COVID-19 vaccine. Repertoires were generated with immunoSEQ multiplex PCR, while TCRdb's copy carries only in-frame clones and drops some. The sample contains 100,000 to 150,000 clones, 93% of which appear only once. The starting material was peripheral blood, obtained on day 0 of AZD1222 vaccination. These receptors all stem from an adult in good health.

The J gene is TRBJ1-2, the V gene TRBV5-8; perhaps TRBD1 as D (5 bases). The CDR3 runs 12 residues. The germline V gene has CDR1 SGHTS and CDR2 YDEGEE. Trimming took 7 bases from V and 8 from J, leaving 15 bases between them. CDR3 residues: CASETSGDGYTF. CDR3 bases: TGTGCCAGCGAAACCTCGGGGGACGGCTACACCTTC.

V is TRBV10-3 and J is TRBJ2-4; 7 bases map to TRBD1. Germline-derived CDR1 and CDR2 are ENHRY and SYGVKD. After removal of 3 bases from V and 0 bases from J, the junction contained 17 bases not matched to a gene. This CDR3 is built from 20 residues. The CDR3 nucleotides are TGTGCCATCAGTGACACATACCGGGACAGCAAGACACTAGCCAAAAACATTCAGTACTTC. It specifies CAISDTYRDSKTLAKNIQYF.

CDR3 nucleotides: TGTGCCAGCCGACTGCCGACCGGGGGGCCGGATACGCAGTATTTT. This codes for CASRLPTGGPDTQYF. V gene TRBV28 combines with J gene TRBJ2-3; possible D gene TRBD2, 7 bases. Germline-derived CDR1 and CDR2 are MDHEN and SYDVKM. The germline V and J ends were trimmed by 8 bases and 6 bases, with 21 bases remaining between them. The CDR3 covers 15 residues.

The J gene is TRBJ1-2, the V gene TRBV2; the D is unclear. V was trimmed by 2 bases and J by 4 bases, leaving 8 bases between them. CDR3 length: 13 amino acids. CDR1 and CDR2 from the germline V gene are SNHLY and FYNNEI. Here the CDR3 reads CASSERLIYGYTF. As DNA, the CDR3 is TGTGCCAGCAGTGAAAGACTGATCTATGGCTACACCTTC. The whole variable domain, filled in from reference TRBV2 and TRBJ1-2, reads EPEVTQTPSHQVTQMGQEVILRCVPISNHLYFYWYRQILGQKVEFLVSFYNNEISEKSEIFDDQFSVERPDGSNFTLKIRSTKLEDSAMYFCASSERLIYGYTFGSGTRLTVV.

V usage is TRBV28 and J usage is TRBJ1-5; 9 bases are a match to TRBD1. The germline CDR1 and CDR2 sequences are MDHEN and SYDVKM. The CDR3 contains 20 residues. J lost 6 bases, V lost 6 bases, and 24 bases had no gene match. CDR3 in DNA: TGTGCCAGCAGCAAACTACTTCTTTCTAATACCGGGACAGGGACTCAGCCCCAGCATTTT. As protein: CASSKLLLSNTGTGTQPQHF.

The V gene is TRBV7-2, the J gene TRBJ2-7; D might be TRBD2 (6 bases). The germline V gene has CDR1 SGHTA and CDR2 FQGNSA. V dropped 3 bases and J dropped 0 bases, with 18 bases sitting between them. This CDR3 is built from 17 residues. The CDR3 nucleotides read TGTGCCAGCAGCTTGAGAGAATGGGACTTGAGCTCCTACGAGCAGTACTTC. Translation: CASSLREWDLSSYEQYF.

The V and J genes are TRBV6-5 and TRBJ2-7; D is ambiguous. There are 14 residues in the CDR3. The germline V and J ends were trimmed by 6 bases and 3 bases, with 15 bases remaining between them. Germline CDR1 is MNHEY and CDR2 is SVGAGI. CDR3 loop: CASSPQGWSYEQYF. Here the CDR3 DNA reads TGTGCCAGCAGCCCACAAGGTTGGAGCTACGAGCAGTACTTC.

The chain employs TRBV28 and TRBJ1-4, with TRBD1 matching 7 bases. Losses at the gene ends were 4 bases for V and 7 bases for J; bases not matched to a gene: 12. This CDR3 is built from 16 residues. Looked up from germline, CDR1 is MDHEN and CDR2 is SYDVKM. This CDR3 reads CASSSNTGQMVEKLFF. DNA for the CDR3: TGTGCCAGCAGTTCCAACACGGGACAGATGGTTGAAAAACTGTTTTTT.

The chain combines TRBV14 with TRBJ1-3; D is unresolved. V was cut by 4 bases and J by 4 bases, with 26 bases left in between. Germline loops: CDR1 SGHDN, CDR2 FVKESK. This CDR3 is 19 amino acids long. This CDR3 reads CASSPTFRAGFVEGNTIYF. The CDR3 nucleotides read TGTGCCAGCAGCCCAACGTTCCGCGCGGGGTTTGTTGAGGGAAACACCATATATTTT.

The chain uses TRBV7-8 and TRBJ1-1; unclear D gene. CDR3 length equals 13 residues. Germline CDR1 SGHVS, CDR2 FQNEAQ. V was pared by 1 base and J by 1 base, with 4 bases between. The CDR3 is CASSLERNTEAFF. CDR3 bases: TGTGCCAGCAGCTTAGAGCGGAACACTGAAGCTTTCTTT.

The chain has TRBV30 and TRBJ2-5; 14 nucleotides align to TRBD2. Germline CDR1 and CDR2: GTSNPN and SVGIG (reference sequence). Unmatched junction bases numbered 8, after V lost 1 base and J lost 4 bases. The CDR3 totals 17 residues. CDR3 sequence reads: CAWSARLAGGGRETQYF. The DNA of the CDR3 is TGTGCCTGGAGTGCCCGACTAGCGGGAGGGGGGCGAGAGACCCAGTACTTC.